Shown below are 3 T cell receptor beta chains from a single sample sequenced in a study of OX40 agonist ivuxolimab in advanced cancers. The method was immunoSEQ multiplex PCR; TCRdb's version includes in-frame clones alone and lacks a portion of them. The sample holds about 100,000 clones, approximately 89% seen once. The specimen comprised CD4+ or CD8+ T cells sorted from blood, sampled in a trial of the OX40 agonist ivuxolimab. These TCRs come from an adult with an advanced solid tumor such as melanoma, head and neck, liver or kidney cancer.

CDR3 loop: CASSPTPGRSYEQYF. The CDR3, as DNA: TGTGCCAGCAGCCCCACTCCCGGGAGGTCCTACGAGCAGTACTTC. The chain couples TRBV14 to TRBJ2-7, with 7 bases lining up with TRBD2. J lost 1 base, V lost 4 bases, and 7 bases had no gene match. CDR3 length equals 15 residues. Germline CDR1 and CDR2: SGHDN and FVKESK.

V is TRBV7-9 and J is TRBJ2-2, with D uncertain. The CDR3 totals 15 residues. From germline, CDR1 is SEHNR and CDR2 FQNEAQ (reference sequence). V lost 0 bases, J lost 7 bases, and 12 bases lay in between. The CDR3 DNA reads as TGTGCCAGCAGCTTAGCCGGGTTCCTGGGCGGGGAGCTGTTTTTT. Its translation: CASSLAGFLGGELFF.

The rearrangement links TRBV28 to TRBJ1-2, with D tentatively TRBD1 (5 bases). CDR1 and CDR2 (germline): MDHEN, SYDVKM. V lost 6 bases and J 8 bases, leaving 22 bases between the germline ends. CDR3 length: 15 residues. For the CDR3, the DNA is TGTGCCAGCAGAAAGCAACATAGGGGCGCGGGAGGCTACACCTTC. Protein sequence: CASRKQHRGAGGYTF.